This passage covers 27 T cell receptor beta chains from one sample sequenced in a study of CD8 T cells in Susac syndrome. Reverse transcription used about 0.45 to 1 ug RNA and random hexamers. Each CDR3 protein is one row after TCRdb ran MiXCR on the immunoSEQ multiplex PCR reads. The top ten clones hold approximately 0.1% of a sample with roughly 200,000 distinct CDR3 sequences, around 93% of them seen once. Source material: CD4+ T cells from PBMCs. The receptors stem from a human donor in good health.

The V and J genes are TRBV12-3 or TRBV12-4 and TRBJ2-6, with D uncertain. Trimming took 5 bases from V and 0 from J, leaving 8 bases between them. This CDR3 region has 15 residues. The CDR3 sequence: CASSPGPSGANVLTF. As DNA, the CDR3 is TGTGCCAGCAGTCCCGGCCCCTCTGGGGCCAACGTCCTGACTTTC.

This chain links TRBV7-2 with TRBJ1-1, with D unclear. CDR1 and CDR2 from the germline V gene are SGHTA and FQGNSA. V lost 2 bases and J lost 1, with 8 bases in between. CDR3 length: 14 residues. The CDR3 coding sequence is TGTGCCAGCAGCTTATTGGCGGGGAACACTGAAGCTTTCTTT. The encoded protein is CASSLLAGNTEAFF.

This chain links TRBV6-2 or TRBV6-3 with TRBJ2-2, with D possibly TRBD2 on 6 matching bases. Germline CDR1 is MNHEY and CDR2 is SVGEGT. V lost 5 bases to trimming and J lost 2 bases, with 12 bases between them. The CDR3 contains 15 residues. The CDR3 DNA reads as TGTGCCAGCAGTCGCCGGACTACAAACACCGGGGAGCTGTTTTTT. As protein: CASSRRTTNTGELFF.

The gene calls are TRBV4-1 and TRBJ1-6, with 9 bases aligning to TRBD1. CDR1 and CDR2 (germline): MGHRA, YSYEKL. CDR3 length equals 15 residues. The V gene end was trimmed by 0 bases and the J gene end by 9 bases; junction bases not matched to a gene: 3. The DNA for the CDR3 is TGCGCCAGCAGCCAAGAGACAGGGGGGGGTTCACCCCTCCACTTT. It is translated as CASSQETGGGSPLHF.

The CDR3 reads CASSYLDRDTEAFF. The CDR3 DNA sequence: TGTGCCAGCAGTTATCTGGACAGGGACACTGAAGCTTTCTTT. The chain combines TRBV28 with TRBJ1-1, with 8 bases that match TRBD1. Trimming removed 4 bases from V and 3 bases from J; junction bases left unmatched: 4. The CDR3 length is 14 residues. Per germline, CDR1 MDHEN and CDR2 SYDVKM.

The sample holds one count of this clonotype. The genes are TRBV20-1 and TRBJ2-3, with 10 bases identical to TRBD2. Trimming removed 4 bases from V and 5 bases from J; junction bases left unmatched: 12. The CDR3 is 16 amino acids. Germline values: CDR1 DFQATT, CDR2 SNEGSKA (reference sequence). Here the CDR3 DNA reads TGCAGTGCTAAAACGGGAGCGGGGGGGCCCGGAGATACGCAGTATTTT. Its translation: CSAKTGAGGPGDTQYF.

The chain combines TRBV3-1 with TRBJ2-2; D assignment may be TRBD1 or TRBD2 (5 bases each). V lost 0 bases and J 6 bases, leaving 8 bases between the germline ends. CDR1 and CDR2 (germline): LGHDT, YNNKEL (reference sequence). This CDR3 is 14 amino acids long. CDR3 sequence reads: CASSQDMGAGELFF. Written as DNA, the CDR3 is TGTGCCAGCAGCCAAGACATGGGGGCCGGGGAGCTGTTTTTT. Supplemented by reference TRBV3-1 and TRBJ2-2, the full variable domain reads DTAVSQTPKYLVTQMGNDKSIKCEQNLGHDTMYWYKQDSKKFLKIMFSYNNKELIINETVPNRFSPKSPDKAHLNLHINSLELGDSAVYFCASSQDMGAGELFFGEGSRLTVL.

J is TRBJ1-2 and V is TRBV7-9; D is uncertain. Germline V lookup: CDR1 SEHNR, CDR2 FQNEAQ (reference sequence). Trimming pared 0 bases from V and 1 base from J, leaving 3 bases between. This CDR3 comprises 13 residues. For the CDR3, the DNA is TGTGCCAGCAGCTTAGCCAGTAACTATGGCTACACCTTC. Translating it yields CASSLASNYGYTF.

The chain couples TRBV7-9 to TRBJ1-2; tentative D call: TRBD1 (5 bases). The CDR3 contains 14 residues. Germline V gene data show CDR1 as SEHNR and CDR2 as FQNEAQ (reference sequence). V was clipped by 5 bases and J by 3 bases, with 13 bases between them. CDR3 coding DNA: TGTGCCAGCAGCCCCAGCGGGACCGACTATGGCTACACCTTC. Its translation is CASSPSGTDYGYTF.

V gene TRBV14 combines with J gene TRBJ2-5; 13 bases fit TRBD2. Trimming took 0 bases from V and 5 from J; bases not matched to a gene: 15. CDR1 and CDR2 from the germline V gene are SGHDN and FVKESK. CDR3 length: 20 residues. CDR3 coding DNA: TGTGCCAGCAGCCAAGATCGGGCTGGGACTAGCGGGGCTACGGGGGAGACCCAGTACTTC. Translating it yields CASSQDRAGTSGATGETQYF.

The CDR3 coding sequence is TGTGCCAGCAGTTACCCGCCCGGGTCTACCTACGAGCAGTACGTC. This translates into CASSYPPGSTYEQYV. This chain joins TRBV6-2 or TRBV6-3 and TRBJ2-7; no definite D call. Between the trimmed V and J ends, which lost 2 bases and 2 bases, there was a span of 13 bases. In germline, CDR1 is MNHEY, CDR2 SVGEGT. The CDR3 consists of 15 residues.

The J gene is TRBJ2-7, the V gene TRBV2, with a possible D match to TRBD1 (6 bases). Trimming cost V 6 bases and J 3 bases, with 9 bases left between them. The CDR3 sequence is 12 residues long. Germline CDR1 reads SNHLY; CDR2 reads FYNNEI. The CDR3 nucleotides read TGTGCCAGCAGAGCGGACAGCTACGAGCAGTACGTC. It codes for CASRADSYEQYV.

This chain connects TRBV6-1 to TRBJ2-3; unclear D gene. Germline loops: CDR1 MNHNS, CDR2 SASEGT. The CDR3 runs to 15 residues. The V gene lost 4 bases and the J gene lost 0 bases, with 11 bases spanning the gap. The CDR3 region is CASSASAGSTDTQYF. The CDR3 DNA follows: TGTGCCAGCAGTGCCTCCGCAGGTAGCACAGATACGCAGTATTTT.

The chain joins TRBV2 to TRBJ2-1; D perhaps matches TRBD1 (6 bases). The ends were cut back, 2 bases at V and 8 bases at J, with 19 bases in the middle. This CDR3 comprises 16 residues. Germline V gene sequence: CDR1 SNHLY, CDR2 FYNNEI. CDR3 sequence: CASSESSGVGSYEQFF. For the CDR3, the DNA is TGTGCCAGCAGTGAATCCTCAGGGGTAGGGAGCTATGAGCAGTTCTTC.

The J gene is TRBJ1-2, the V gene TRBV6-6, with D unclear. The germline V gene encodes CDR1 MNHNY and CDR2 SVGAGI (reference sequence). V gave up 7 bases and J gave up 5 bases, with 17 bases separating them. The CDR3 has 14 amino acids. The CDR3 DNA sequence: TGTGCCAGCAAGTTATCGGCAGGTGTATATGGCTACACCTTC. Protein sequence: CASKLSAGVYGYTF.

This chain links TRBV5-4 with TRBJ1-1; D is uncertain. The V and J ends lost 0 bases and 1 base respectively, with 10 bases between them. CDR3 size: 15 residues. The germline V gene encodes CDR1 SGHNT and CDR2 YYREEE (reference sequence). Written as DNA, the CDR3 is TGTGCCAGCAGCTTGGGACAACGGAAGAACACTGAAGCTTTCTTT. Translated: CASSLGQRKNTEAFF.

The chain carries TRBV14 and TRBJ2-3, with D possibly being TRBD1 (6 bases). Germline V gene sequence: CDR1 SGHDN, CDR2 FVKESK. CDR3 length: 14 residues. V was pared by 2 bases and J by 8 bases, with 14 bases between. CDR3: CASSQLRQGGTQYF. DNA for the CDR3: TGTGCCAGCAGCCAATTAAGACAAGGGGGTACGCAGTATTTT.

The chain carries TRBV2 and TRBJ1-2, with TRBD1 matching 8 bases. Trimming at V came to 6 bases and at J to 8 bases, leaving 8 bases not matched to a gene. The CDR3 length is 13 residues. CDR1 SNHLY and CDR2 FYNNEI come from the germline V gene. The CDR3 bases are TGTGCCAGCAGCTACAGGGGGACGGGCGGCTACACCTTC. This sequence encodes CASSYRGTGGYTF.

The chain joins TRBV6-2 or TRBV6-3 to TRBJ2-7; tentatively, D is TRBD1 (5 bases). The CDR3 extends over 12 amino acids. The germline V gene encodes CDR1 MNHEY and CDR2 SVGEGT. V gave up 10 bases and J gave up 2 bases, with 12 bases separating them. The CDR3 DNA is TGTGCCACCGGCCAGGGAACCTACGAGCAGTACGTC. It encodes CATGQGTYEQYV.

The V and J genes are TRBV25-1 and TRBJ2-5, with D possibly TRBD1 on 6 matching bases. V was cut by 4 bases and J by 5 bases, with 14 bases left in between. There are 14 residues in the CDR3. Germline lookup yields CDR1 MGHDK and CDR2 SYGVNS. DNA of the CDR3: TGTGCCAGCAGTGGGCCTTACAGGGCGGAGACCCAGTACTTC. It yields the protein CASSGPYRAETQYF.

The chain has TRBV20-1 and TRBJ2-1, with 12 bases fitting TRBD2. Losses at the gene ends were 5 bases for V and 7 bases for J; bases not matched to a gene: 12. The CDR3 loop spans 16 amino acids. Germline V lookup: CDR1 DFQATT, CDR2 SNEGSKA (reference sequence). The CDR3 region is CSARPAASGGANEQFF. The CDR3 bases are TGCAGTGCTCGACCTGCGGCTAGCGGGGGGGCAAATGAGCAGTTCTTC.

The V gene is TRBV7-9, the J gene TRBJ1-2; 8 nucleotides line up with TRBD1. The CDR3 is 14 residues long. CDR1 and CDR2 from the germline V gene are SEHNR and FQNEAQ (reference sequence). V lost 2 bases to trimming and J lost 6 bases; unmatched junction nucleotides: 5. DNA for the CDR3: TGTGCCAGCAGCTTAAGCACAGGGGGACATGGCTACACCTTC. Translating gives CASSLSTGGHGYTF.

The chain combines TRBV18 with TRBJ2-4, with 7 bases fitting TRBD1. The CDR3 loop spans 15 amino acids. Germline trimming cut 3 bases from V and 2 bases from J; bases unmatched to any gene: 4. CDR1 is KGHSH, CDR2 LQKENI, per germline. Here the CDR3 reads CASSPLTGSKNIQYF. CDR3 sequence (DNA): TGTGCCAGCTCACCCTTGACAGGGTCCAAAAACATTCAGTACTTC. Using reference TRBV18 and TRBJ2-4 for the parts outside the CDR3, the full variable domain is NAGVMQNPRHLVRRRGQEARLRCSPMKGHSHVYWYRQLPEEGLKFMVYLQKENIIDESGMPKERFSAEFPKEGPSILRIQQVVRGDSAAYFCASSPLTGSKNIQYFGAGTRLSVL.

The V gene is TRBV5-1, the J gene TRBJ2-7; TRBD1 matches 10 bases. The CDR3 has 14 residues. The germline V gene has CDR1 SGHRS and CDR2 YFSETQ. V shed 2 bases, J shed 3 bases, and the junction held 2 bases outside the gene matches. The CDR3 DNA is TGCGCCAGCAGCTTAGGGGACAGGGGCTACGAGCAGTACTTC. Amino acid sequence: CASSLGDRGYEQYF. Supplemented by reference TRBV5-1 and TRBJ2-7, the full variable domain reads KAGVTQTPRYLIKTRGQQVTLSCSPISGHRSVSWYQQTPGQGLQFLFEYFSETQRNKGNFPGRFSGRQFSNSRSEMNVSTLELGDSALYLCASSLGDRGYEQYFGPGTRLTVT.

The CDR3 spells CASSESGLRIYGYTF. In DNA, the CDR3 is TGTGCCAGCAGTGAAAGCGGACTCCGAATCTATGGCTACACCTTC. This rearrangement joins TRBV2 to TRBJ1-2, with D uncertain. This CDR3 has 15 residues. The germline gives CDR1 SNHLY, CDR2 FYNNEI. V was pared by 2 bases and J by 4 bases, with 14 bases between.

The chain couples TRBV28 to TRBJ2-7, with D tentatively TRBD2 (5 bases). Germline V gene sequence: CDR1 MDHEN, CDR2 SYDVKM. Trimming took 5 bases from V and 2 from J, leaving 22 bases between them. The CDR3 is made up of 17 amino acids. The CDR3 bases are TGTGCCAGCAGTGGGCGGGCTCACAAAGGAGAGCCCTACGAGCAGTACGTC. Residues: CASSGRAHKGEPYEQYV.

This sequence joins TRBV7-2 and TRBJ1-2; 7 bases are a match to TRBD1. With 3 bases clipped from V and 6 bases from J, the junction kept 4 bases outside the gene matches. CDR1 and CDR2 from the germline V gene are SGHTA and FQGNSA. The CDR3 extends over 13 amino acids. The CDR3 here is CASSFRGTDGYTF. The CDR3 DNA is TGTGCCAGCAGCTTTAGGGGGACAGATGGCTACACCTTC.